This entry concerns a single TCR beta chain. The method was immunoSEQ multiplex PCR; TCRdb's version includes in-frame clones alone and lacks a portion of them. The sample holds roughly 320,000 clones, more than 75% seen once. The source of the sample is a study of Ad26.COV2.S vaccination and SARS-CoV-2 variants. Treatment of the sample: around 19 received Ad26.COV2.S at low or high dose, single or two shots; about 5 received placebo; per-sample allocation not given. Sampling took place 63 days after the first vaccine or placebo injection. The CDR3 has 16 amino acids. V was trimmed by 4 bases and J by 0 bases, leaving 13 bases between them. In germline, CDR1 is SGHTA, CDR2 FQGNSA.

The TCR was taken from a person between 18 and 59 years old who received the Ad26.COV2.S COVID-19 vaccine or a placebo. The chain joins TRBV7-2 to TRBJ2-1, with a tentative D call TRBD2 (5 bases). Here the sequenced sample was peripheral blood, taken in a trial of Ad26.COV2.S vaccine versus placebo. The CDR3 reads CASSSSTGSSYNEQFF. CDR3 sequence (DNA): TGTGCCAGCAGCTCCTCGACTGGGAGCTCCTACAATGAGCAGTTCTTC. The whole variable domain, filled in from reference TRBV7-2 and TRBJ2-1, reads GAGVSQSPSNKVTEKGKDVELRCDPISGHTALYWYRQSLGQGLEFLIYFQGNSAPDKSGLPSDRFSAERTGGSVSTLTIQRTQQEDSAVYLCASSSSTGSSYNEQFFGPGTRLTVL.